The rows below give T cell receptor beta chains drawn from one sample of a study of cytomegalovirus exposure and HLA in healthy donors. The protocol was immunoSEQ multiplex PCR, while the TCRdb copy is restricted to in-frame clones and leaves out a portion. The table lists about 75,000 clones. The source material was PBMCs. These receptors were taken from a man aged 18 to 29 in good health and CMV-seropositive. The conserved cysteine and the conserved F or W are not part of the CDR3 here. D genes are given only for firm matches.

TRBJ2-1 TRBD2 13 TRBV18 ASSPRTSGDNEQF
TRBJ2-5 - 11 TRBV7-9 ASSWGPEETQY
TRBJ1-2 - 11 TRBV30 AWSSEGPYGYT
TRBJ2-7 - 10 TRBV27 ASWHTTYEQY
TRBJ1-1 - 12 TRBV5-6 ASSLGQMNTEAF
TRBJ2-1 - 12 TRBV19 ASTMRGGNNEQF
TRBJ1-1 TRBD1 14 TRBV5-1 ASSSGQGATYTEAF
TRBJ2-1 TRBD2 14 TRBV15 ATSREALAPYNEQF
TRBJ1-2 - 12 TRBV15 ATSREVNSKGYT
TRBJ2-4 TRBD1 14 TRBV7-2 ASSARTGDSQNIQY
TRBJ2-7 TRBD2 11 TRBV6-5 ASSYQAGDEQY
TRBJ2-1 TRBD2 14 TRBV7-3 ASSLSGGSSYNEQF
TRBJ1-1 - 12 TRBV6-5 ASSYNQWNTEAF
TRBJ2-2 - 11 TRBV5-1 ASSSQGTGELF
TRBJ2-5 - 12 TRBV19 ASSIGATQETQY
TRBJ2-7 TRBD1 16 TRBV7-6 ASSSPATGAHSSYEQY
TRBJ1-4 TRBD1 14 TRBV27 ASSPSQGALGEKLF
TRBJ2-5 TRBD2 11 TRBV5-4 ASKGGSEETQY
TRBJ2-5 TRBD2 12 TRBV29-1 SVLAGVARETQY
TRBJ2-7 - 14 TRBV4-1 ASSQDVQGSLGEQY
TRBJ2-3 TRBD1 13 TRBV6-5 ASSYSGTGQDTQY
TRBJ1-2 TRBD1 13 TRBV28 ASSFPLTGSYGYT